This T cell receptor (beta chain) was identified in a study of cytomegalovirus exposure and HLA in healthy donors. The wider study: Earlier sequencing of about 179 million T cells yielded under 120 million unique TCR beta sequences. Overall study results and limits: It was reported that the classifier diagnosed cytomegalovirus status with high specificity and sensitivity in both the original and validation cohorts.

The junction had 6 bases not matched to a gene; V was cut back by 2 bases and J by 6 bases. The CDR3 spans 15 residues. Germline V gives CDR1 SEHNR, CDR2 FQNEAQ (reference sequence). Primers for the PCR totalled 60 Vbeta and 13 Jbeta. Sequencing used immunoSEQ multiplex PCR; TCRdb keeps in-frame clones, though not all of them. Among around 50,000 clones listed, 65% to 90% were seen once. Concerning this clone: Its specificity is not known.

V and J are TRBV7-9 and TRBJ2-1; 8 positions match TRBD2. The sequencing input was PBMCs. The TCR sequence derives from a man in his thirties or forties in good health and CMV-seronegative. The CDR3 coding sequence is TGTGCCAGCAGCTTAACAGCGGGAGTTGTCAATGAGCAGTTCTTC. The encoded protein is CASSLTAGVVNEQFF.